The 5 T cell receptor beta chains listed next were all sequenced from one sample in a study of identical twins. MiXCR was run by TCRdb on the 5' RACE reads, yielding one entry per CDR3 protein. The table records some 97,000 distinct CDR3 sequences, around 5.5% of them present only once. Sequenced input: memory T cells sorted from blood. The receptors come from a woman between 50 and 59 years old in good health.

At least ten counts were recorded for this clonotype. The rearrangement joins TRBV5-8 to TRBJ1-2; unclear D gene. With 4 bases removed from V and 1 base from J, the gap between germline ends came to 11 bases. Germline loops: CDR1 SGHTS, CDR2 YDEGEE. The CDR3 has 14 amino acids. DNA of the CDR3: TGTGCCAGCAGCGGAGGACCAATTAACTATGGCTACACCTTC. Its translation is CASSGGPINYGYTF.

The chain uses TRBV11-1 and TRBJ2-2; 12 nucleotides match TRBD1. The CDR3 runs 17 residues. Germline CDR1 is SGHAT and CDR2 is FQDESV (reference sequence). The junction had 11 bases not matched to a gene; V was cut back by 4 bases and J by 8 bases. CDR3 residues: CASSSPGQGARGGELFF. As DNA, the CDR3 is TGTGCCAGCAGCTCTCCGGGACAGGGGGCGCGTGGTGGGGAGCTGTTTTTT.

This clonotype was recorded many times. The chain recombines TRBV5-1 with TRBJ1-4; a possible D gene is TRBD1 (5 bases). Germline lookup yields CDR1 SGHRS and CDR2 YFSETQ. V lost 7 bases and J lost 7, with 20 bases in between. CDR3 length equals 15 residues. The CDR3 loop reads CASRRGKEGGEKLFF. CDR3 nucleotides: TGCGCCAGCCGACGGGGGAAGGAGGGCGGTGAAAAACTGTTTTTT.

This clonotype was detected ten times or more. The rearrangement joins TRBV10-3 to TRBJ2-4; 7 nucleotides agree with TRBD2. This CDR3 region has 15 residues. Germline V lookup: CDR1 ENHRY, CDR2 SYGVKD. With 5 bases clipped from V and 4 bases from J, the junction kept 8 bases outside the gene matches. As DNA, the CDR3 is TGTGCCATCAGTACGCCGGGAGGCCCTAAAAACATTCAGTACTTC. Protein: CAISTPGGPKNIQYF.

This clonotype was counted at least ten times. The chain couples TRBV11-2 to TRBJ2-3; either TRBD1 or TRBD2 may supply D (5 bases each). Germline V gene lookup returns CDR1 SGHAT and CDR2 FQNNGV. The CDR3 consists of 16 residues. The V end lost 5 bases, the J end lost 3 bases, and 18 bases lay between the germline ends. The CDR3 is CASSKLMVGETDTQYF. The CDR3 nucleotides read TGTGCCAGCAGCAAATTGATGGTGGGGGAGACAGATACGCAGTATTTT.